This T cell receptor (beta chain) was observed in a study of cytomegalovirus exposure and HLA in healthy donors. The study, taken as a whole, reports: Analysis was carried out at a later point, and it linked a missense DCLRE1C variant to TCR beta V- and J-gene trimming.

Amplification used 60 Vbeta primers and 13 Jbeta primers. Measured with immunoSEQ multiplex PCR; TCRdb has only the in-frame clones, and not every one. This table holds roughly 200,000 clones, roughly 80% found once. Per the germline V gene, CDR1 is GTSNPN and CDR2 is SVGIG (reference sequence). This CDR3 spans 15 amino acids. J was trimmed by 2 bases and V by 3 bases; bases with no gene match: 6. About this clone itself: What it binds is unknown.

Each donor was healthy, and each was a bone marrow donor. These donors counted as nominally healthy when sampled, but unrecorded immune exposures were likely. The TCR was taken from a man aged 50-59 years in good health and CMV-seronegative. The chain links TRBV30 to TRBJ2-2; TRBD1 matches at 7 bases. Sequenced material: PBMCs. Here the CDR3 reads CAWSHRTGNTGELFF. The CDR3 region has the DNA TGTGCCTGGAGCCACCGGACAGGAAACACCGGGGAGCTGTTTTTT.